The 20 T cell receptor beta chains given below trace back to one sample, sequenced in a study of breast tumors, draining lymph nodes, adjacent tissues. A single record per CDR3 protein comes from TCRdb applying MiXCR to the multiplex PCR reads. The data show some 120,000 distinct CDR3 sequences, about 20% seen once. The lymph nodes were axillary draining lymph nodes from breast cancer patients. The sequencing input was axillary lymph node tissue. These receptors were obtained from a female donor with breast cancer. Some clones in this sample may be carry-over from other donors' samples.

The CDR3 nucleotides read TGTGCCATCAAGGGGACTAGCGGTTACGAGCAGTACTTC. The encoded protein is CAIKGTSGYEQYF. This chain joins TRBV10-3 and TRBJ2-7; 11 positions match TRBD2. V gave up 7 bases and J gave up 4 bases; unmatched junction bases: 3. Per the germline V gene, CDR1 is ENHRY and CDR2 is SYGVKD. The CDR3 contains 13 residues.

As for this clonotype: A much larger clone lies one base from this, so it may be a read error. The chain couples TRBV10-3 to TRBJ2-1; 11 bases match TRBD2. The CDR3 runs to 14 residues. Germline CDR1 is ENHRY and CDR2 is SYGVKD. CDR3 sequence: CAIKGTSGNNGQFF. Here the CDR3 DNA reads TGTGCCATCAAGGGGACTAGCGGAAACAATGGGCAGTTCTTC.

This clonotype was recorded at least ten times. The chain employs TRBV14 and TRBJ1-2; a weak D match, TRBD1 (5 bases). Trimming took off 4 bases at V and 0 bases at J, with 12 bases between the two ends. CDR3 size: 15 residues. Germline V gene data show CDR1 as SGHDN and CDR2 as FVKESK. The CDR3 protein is CASSPDRQTNYGYTF. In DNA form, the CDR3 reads TGTGCCAGCAGCCCAGACAGACAAACTAACTATGGCTACACCTTC.

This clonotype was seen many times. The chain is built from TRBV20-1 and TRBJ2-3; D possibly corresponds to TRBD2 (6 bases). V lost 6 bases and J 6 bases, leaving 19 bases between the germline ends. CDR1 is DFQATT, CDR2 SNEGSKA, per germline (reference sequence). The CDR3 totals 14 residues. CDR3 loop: CSATTSLVGDTQYF. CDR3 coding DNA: TGCAGTGCCACCACTAGCCTTGTTGGGGATACGCAGTATTTT.

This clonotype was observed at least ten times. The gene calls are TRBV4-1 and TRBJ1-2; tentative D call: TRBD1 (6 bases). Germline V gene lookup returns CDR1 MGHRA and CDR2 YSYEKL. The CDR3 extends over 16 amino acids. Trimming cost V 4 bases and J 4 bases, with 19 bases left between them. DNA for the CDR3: TGCGCCAGCAGCCTACGAGGAGAGGGGGAACTCTATGGCTACACCTTC. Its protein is CASSLRGEGELYGYTF.

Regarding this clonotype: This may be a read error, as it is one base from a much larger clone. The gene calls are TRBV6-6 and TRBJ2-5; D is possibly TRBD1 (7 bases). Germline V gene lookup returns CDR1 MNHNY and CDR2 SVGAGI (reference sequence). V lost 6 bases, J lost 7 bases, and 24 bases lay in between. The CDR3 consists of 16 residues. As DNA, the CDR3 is TGTGCCAGCAGCCGGGGGTATAAGGGGGCTCGAGGGACCCAGTACTTC. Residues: CASSRGYKGARGTQYF.

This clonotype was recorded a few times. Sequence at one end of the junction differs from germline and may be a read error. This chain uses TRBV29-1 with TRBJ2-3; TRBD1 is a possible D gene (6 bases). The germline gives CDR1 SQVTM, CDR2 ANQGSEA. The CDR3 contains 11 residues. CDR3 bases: TGCGGCGTTGAGATGGGCAGGGGTGGATATTTT. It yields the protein CGVEMGRGGYF.

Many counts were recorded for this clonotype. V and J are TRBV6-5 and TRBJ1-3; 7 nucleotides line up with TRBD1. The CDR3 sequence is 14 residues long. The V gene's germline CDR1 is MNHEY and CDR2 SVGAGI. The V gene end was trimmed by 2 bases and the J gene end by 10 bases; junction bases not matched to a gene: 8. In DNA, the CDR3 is TGTGCCAGCAGTTACGACAGGGCTTCGGGGACCATATATTTT. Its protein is CASSYDRASGTIYF.

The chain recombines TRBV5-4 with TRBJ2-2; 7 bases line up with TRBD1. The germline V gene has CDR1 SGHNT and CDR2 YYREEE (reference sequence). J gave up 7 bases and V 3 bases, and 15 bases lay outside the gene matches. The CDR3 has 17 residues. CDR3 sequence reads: CASSSPLEGARSGELFF. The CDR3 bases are TGTGCCAGCAGCTCCCCGTTAGAGGGGGCGCGGAGCGGGGAGCTGTTTTTT.

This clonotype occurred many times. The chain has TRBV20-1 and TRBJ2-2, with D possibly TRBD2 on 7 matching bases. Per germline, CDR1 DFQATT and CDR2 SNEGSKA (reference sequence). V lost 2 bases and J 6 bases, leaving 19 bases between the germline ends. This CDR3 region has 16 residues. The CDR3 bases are TGCAGTGCTAGACCTTCCAGCAGGGGAGGGTCCGGGGAGCTGTTTTTT. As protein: CSARPSSRGGSGELFF.

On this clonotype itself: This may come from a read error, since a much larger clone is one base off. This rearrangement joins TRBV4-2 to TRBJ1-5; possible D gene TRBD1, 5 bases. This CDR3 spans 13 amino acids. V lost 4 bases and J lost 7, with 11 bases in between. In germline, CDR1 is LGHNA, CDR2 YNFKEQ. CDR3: CASSPRGLQPQHF. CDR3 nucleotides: TGTGCCAGCAGCCCGAGGGGCCTACAGCCCCAGCATTTT.

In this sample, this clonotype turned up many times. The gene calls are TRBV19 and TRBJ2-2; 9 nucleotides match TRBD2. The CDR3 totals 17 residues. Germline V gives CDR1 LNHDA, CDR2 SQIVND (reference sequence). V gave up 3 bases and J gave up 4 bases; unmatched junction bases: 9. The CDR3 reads CASSMGLSGRITGELFF. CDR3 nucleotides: TGTGCCAGTAGTATGGGCCTGAGCGGGAGGATCACCGGGGAGCTGTTTTTT. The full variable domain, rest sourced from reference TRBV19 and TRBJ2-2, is DGGITQSPKYLFRKEGQNVTLSCEQNLNHDAMYWYRQDPGQGLRLIYYSQIVNDFQKGDIAEGYSVSREKKESFPLTVTSAQKNPTAFYLCASSMGLSGRITGELFFGEGSRLTVL.

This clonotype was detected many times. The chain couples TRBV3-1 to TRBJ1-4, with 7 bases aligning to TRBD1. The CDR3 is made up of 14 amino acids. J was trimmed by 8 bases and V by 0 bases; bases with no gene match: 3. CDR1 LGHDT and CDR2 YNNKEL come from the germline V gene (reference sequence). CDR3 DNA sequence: TGTGCCAGCAGCCAAGATCAGGGGGTGGAAAAACTGTTTTTT. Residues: CASSQDQGVEKLFF.

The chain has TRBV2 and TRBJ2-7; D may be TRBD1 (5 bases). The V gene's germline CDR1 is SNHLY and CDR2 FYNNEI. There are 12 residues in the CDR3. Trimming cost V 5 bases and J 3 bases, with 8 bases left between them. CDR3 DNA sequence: TGTGCCAGCAGTAGACAGAGCTACGAGCAGTACTTC. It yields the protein CASSRQSYEQYF.

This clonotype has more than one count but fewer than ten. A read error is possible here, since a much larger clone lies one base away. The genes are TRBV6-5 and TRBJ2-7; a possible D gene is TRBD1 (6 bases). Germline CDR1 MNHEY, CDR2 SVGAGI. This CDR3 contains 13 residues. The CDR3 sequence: CAGRLPTGFEQYF. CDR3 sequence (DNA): TGTGCCGGCAGACTCCCAACAGGGTTCGAGCAGTACTTC.

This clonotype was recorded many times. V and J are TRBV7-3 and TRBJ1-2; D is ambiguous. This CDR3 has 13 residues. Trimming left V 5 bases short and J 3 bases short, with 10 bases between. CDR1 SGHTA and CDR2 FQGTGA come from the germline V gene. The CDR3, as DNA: TGTGCCAGCAGCCAAGGGTCGGACTATGGCTACACCTTC. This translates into CASSQGSDYGYTF.

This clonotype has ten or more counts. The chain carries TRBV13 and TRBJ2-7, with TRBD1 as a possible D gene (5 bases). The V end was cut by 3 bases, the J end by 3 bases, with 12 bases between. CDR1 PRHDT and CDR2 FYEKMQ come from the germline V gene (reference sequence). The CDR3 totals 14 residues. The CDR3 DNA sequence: TGTGCCAGCAGCTTTACAGGCCAGAACTACGAGCAGTACTTC. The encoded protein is CASSFTGQNYEQYF. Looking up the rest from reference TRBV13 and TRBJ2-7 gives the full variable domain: AAGVIQSPRHLIKEKRETATLKCYPIPRHDTVYWYQQGPGQDPQFLISFYEKMQSDKGSIPDRFSAQQFSDYHSELNMSSLELGDSALYFCASSFTGQNYEQYFGPGTRLTVT.

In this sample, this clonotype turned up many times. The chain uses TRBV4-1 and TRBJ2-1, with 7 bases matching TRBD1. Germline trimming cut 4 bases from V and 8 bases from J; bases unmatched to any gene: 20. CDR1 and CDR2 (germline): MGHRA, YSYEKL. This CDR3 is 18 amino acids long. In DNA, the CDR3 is TGCGCCAGCAGCCTCCGCGGACAGGTCGTTATGAAAGGCGATGAGCAGTTCTTC. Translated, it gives CASSLRGQVVMKGDEQFF.

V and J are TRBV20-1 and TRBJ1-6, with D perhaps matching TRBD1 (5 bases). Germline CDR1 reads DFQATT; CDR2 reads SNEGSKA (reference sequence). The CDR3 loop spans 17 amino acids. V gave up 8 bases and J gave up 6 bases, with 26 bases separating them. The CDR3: CSTPVEGSSPFNSPLHF. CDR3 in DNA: TGCAGTACACCCGTAGAGGGGTCTAGTCCCTTTAATTCACCCCTCCACTTT.

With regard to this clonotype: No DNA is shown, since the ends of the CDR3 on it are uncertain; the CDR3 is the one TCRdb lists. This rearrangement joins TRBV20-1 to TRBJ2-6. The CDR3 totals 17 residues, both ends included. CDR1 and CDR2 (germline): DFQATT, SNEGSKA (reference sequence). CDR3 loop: CSAREVGQGSGANVLAF.